These 10 T cell receptor beta chains were sequenced from one sample in a study of a mutant IDH1 vaccine in newly diagnosed glioma (dated by TCRdb to the early 2020s). This sample's time point label indicates: baseline, week 1 (first vaccination visit). Per the publication, the treatment or condition label means: pre-vaccination baseline after standard-of-care therapy. To prepare the library, the immunoSEQ multiplex PCR assay was applied. TCRdb's version of the immuneACCESS table is confined to in-frame rearrangements and falls short of the full clone set. An unresolved V gene accounts for under half of the shortfall where checked; the remainder is of unknown origin. Across this sample there are around 64,000 clones, with around four fifths seen only once. Jointly, the top ten make up 4.6% of the sample. Sequences were derived from peripheral blood mononuclear cells (PBMCs), sampled from a glioma patient treated with radiotherapy, temozolomide or both. The receptors come from a woman aged 18 to 35 with glioma. Some clones in this sample may be carry-over from other donors' samples.

The chain combines TRBV19 with TRBJ2-3, with 7 bases fitting TRBD1. This CDR3 has 14 residues. Germline V lookup: CDR1 LNHDA, CDR2 SQIVND (reference sequence). With V trimmed by 8 bases and J by 3 bases, 8 bases remained unmatched. In nucleotides, the CDR3 is TGTGCCAGTGCACAGGGGTCGGGGACAGATACGCAGTATTTT. Protein product: CASAQGSGTDTQYF. Supplemented by reference TRBV19 and TRBJ2-3, the full variable domain reads DGGITQSPKYLFRKEGQNVTLSCEQNLNHDAMYWYRQDPGQGLRLIYYSQIVNDFQKGDIAEGYSVSREKKESFPLTVTSAQKNPTAFYLCASAQGSGTDTQYFGPGTRLTVL.

This chain joins TRBV7-2 and TRBJ2-7; 11 bases fit TRBD2. J was trimmed by 2 bases and V by 3 bases; bases with no gene match: 6. There are 16 residues in the CDR3. The V gene's germline CDR1 is SGHTA and CDR2 FQGNSA. CDR3 in amino acids: CASSFGLAGGAYEQYF. Here the CDR3 DNA reads TGTGCCAGCAGCTTCGGGCTAGCGGGGGGTGCCTACGAGCAGTACTTC.

This rearrangement joins TRBV4-3 to TRBJ2-2; D not certain. CDR1 is LGHNA, CDR2 YSLEER, per germline. Trimming took off 4 bases at V and 6 bases at J, with 9 bases between the two ends. The length of the CDR3 is 13 residues. For the CDR3, the DNA is TGCGCCAGCAGCCGCCACGAGGCCGGGGAGCTGTTTTTT. Translated, it gives CASSRHEAGELFF.

This clone was counted a single time. The V gene is TRBV4-1, the J gene TRBJ2-3; TRBD2 matches 10 bases. This CDR3 contains 15 residues. CDR1 is MGHRA, CDR2 YSYEKL, per germline. V trimming: 3 bases; J trimming: 8 bases; junction bases outside the gene matches: 8. This CDR3 reads CASSQRAGGEGTQYF. Written as DNA, the CDR3 is TGCGCCAGCAGCCAGCGAGCGGGAGGGGAGGGTACGCAGTATTTT.

This clone has just one count. The gene calls are TRBV6-5 and TRBJ1-2; D is unclear. Germline V gene lookup returns CDR1 MNHEY and CDR2 SVGAGI. Trimming removed 7 bases at V and 4 bases at J, with 16 bases between. This CDR3 has 14 amino acids. CDR3 DNA: TGTGCCAGCACCTTAAGTGGCAGCTCCTATGGCTACACCTTC. Protein product: CASTLSGSSYGYTF.

The chain couples TRBV2 to TRBJ1-5; unclear D gene. Trimming removed 7 bases from V and 4 bases from J, with 2 bases in between. The CDR3 has 10 residues. The germline gives CDR1 SNHLY, CDR2 FYNNEI. The CDR3 sequence is CASTNQPQHF. Here the CDR3 DNA reads TGTGCCAGCACAAATCAGCCCCAGCATTTT. Complete variable domain (other parts from reference TRBV2 and TRBJ1-5): EPEVTQTPSHQVTQMGQEVILRCVPISNHLYFYWYRQILGQKVEFLVSFYNNEISEKSEIFDDQFSVERPDGSNFTLKIRSTKLEDSAMYFCASTNQPQHFGDGTRLSIL.

The rearrangement joins TRBV28 to TRBJ1-4, with D possibly matching TRBD1 (5 bases). V was pared by 1 base and J by 8 bases, with 14 bases between. Germline V gene sequence: CDR1 MDHEN, CDR2 SYDVKM. The CDR3 is 15 amino acids. Here the CDR3 reads CASSLLSGDREKLFF. The CDR3, as DNA: TGTGCCAGCAGTTTATTAAGCGGGGACCGCGAAAAACTGTTTTTT.

J is TRBJ2-7 and V is TRBV29-1; 7 nucleotides match TRBD1. V was clipped by 1 base and J by 4 bases; unmatched bases: 10. Germline CDR1 is SQVTM and CDR2 is ANQGSEA. The CDR3 covers 15 residues. CDR3 amino acids: CSVEVGWTGNYEQYF. The CDR3 region has the DNA TGCAGCGTTGAAGTCGGCTGGACAGGAAATTACGAGCAGTACTTC.

A few counts support this clone. The V and J genes are TRBV7-6 and TRBJ1-2; no reliable D call. The length of the CDR3 is 14 residues. Per germline, CDR1 SGHVS and CDR2 FNYEAQ. The V gene lost 5 bases and the J gene lost 4 bases, with 14 bases spanning the gap. CDR3 protein: CASSPQNLAYGYTF. Here the CDR3 DNA reads TGTGCCAGCAGCCCGCAGAACCTGGCCTATGGCTACACCTTC.

V is TRBV5-1 and J is TRBJ2-3; either TRBD1 or TRBD2 may supply D (6 bases each). The CDR3 is made up of 14 amino acids. The germline CDR1 and CDR2 sequences are SGHRS and YFSETQ. Between the trimmed V and J ends, which lost 4 bases and 1 base, there was a span of 10 bases. The CDR3 loop reads CASSGGRRTDTQYF. The CDR3, as DNA: TGCGCCAGCAGCGGGGGGCGTCGCACAGATACGCAGTATTTT.